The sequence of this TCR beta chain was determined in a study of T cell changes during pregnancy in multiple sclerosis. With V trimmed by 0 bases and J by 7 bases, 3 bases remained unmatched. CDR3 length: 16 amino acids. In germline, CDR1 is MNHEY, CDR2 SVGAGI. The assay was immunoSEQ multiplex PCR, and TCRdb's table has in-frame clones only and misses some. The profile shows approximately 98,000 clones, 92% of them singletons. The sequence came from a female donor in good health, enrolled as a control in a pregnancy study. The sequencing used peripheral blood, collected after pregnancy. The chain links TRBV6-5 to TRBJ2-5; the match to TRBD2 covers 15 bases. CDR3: CASSYSPGLAGGTQYF. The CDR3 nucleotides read TGTGCCAGCAGTTACTCTCCGGGACTAGCGGGAGGGACCCAGTACTTC.